This TCR beta chain was identified in a study of cytomegalovirus exposure and HLA in healthy donors (dated by TCRdb to about 2017). Turning to the overall study: An earlier analysis of a few hundred of the donors reported about 300 Gb of sequence data and 117 million unique TCR beta sequences obtained from 150 million to 200 million T cells. Roughly 300 gigabases of sequencing data and around 90 million unique TCR sequences made up an early release that covered 500 to 650 HLA-typed donors. Of the 300 to 400 genotyped donors, approximately 83% fell in the genetic ancestry cluster associated with self-reported Caucasian donors. The study aimed to test whether signatures of past pathogen exposure could be identified by cataloging public T cell receptors. The T cell repertoires of about 700 subjects were profiled by immunosequencing and related to cytomegalovirus serostatus. Along with the approximately 600-subject first cohort, a separate validation cohort of some 130 different subjects was used. High-throughput TCR immunosequencing, statistical association of individual TCRs with disease status, and machine learning were combined to predict cytomegalovirus infection status. A later analysis re-analyzed previously published TCR beta repertoires from approximately 700 donors and added high-resolution HLA genotyping to study TCR occurrence patterns. Rather than drawing on any new phenotypic data, the later analysis identified candidate immune exposures from TCR beta sequences and the way those sequences occurred across donors. An earlier analysis of around 540 of the donors applied high-throughput TCR beta sequencing to assess whether each TCR beta V gene segment acted as functional or pseudogenic. Alongside the repertoire data, information on donor age, sex, ethnicity and CMV serostatus was compiled. In a later genetic analysis, genome-wide SNP genotypes for about three fifths of the 666 donors were used, and that subset was treated as a discovery cohort. Every repertoire in the discovery cohort had been generated on one and the same sequencing platform. HLA typing included class I and class II loci at four-digit resolution. The number of donors typed differed by locus, with about 629-640 for A, B, C, DRB1 and DQB1, 522 for DQA1, 600 to 610 for DPA1, and around 430 for DPB1. Five DR-DQ haplotypes were handled as single units for association and clustering because linkage in the cohort was strong. Across about 380 genotyped donors of the cohort, an average of approximately 240,000 unique TCR beta nucleotide sequences per donor were sequenced, and around 19% of those sequences were non-productive.

The cohort consisted of 650 to 700 healthy bone marrow donors. Cohort members were all nominally healthy when sampled, although unrecorded immune exposures were likely present. The donor was CMV seronegative and was included in the group of a few hundred seronegative cohort members. Each donor provided a peripheral blood sample, and peripheral blood mononuclear cells were used for TCR beta sequencing. Genomic DNA extraction from the blood cell samples was performed with the Qiagen DNeasy Blood Extraction Kit. General findings and caveats noted by the study authors: Because some donors lacked HLA typing at each locus, the association tests relied only on the typed subset. A few of the identified cytomegalovirus-associated TCR beta chains were confirmed in vitro to be specific for cytomegalovirus antigens. Correlated functional status among segregating V segments might be attributable to linkage disequilibrium, but an unknown experimental factor could not be ruled out. According to a later genetic analysis, donors in an Asian-associated ancestry cluster had fewer N-insertions in productive TCRs than the roughly 700-donor mean. Several of the top co-occurrence clusters appeared to be linked to parvovirus B19, influenza, CMV and Epstein-Barr virus, according to a later analysis. According to a later analysis, most CMV-associated TCR beta chains appeared to be HLA-restricted, and the HLA associations seemed to be driven largely by CMV exposure. The study listed approximately 160 TCR beta chains as associated with cytomegalovirus. CMV serostatus was the only immune exposure information available for the cohort. The sequencing pipeline was judged likely to have produced a cluster of highly shared sequence variants as a technical artifact. A later genetic analysis associated a missense DCLRE1C variant with V-gene and J-gene trimming of TCR beta chains, and an independent cohort replicated the association. The authors suggested that the approach could potentially be generalized to other disease states and immunological phenotypes. A later analysis found that TCR association rates varied across HLA loci, with DRB1 alleles showing the most associated TCRs and HLA-C alleles the fewest. An earlier analysis of 587 of the donors showed that most TCR beta V segments appeared in productive rearrangements either about 90% or about 30% of the time, which broadly matched IMGT annotations. The classifier was reported to diagnose cytomegalovirus status with high specificity and sensitivity in both the original and validation cohorts. A further reported finding was that TCR beta sequences accurately predicted the HLA-A and HLA-B alleles for most subjects in the first cohort. The cohort was sequenced for TCR beta chains only, and without alpha or paired-chain data the features that could be detected were limited. Specific HLA alleles were associated with 15,000 to 20,000 TCR beta sequences at a false discovery rate of 0.05 in a later analysis. In a later analysis, HLA-associated TCR beta chains were found to be more clonally expanded and to have lower generation probabilities than equally common non-associated chains. Some IMGT-functional V segments, including TRBV6-2 and TRBV6-3, could not be told apart with the 87-base-pair reads, so those segments were excluded. The earlier analysis of approximately 540 of the donors excluded some 16 rarely observed V segments, including chromosome 9 orphons, because counts were too low. Sequencing depth was assumed to be roughly uniform across donors in the presence/absence analyses, though that assumption may not hold. Across donors, most TCR sequences were observed very rarely, whereas some public TCRs were present in many individuals. Assigning TCR associations to individual alleles was difficult when HLA alleles, especially DR and DQ, strongly co-occurred.

Details on this clone: Its specific antigen is unknown. One base away there is no much larger clone; base qualities are not given.

Libraries were prepared through the immunoSEQ multiplex PCR assay. For the multiplex PCR, a mixture combining 60 forward primers for TCR Vbeta segments and 13 reverse primers for TCR Jbeta segments was used. A multiplex PCR assay on genomic DNA amplified the CDR3 region of rearranged TCR beta genes. The Illumina HiSeq System was used to sequence the amplified TCR beta libraries as 87-base-pair reads. As for the original processing: A later analysis tallied 70 million to 100 million unique TCR beta chains across the approximately 670 repertoires, and roughly 11 million of those chains were shared by two or more donors. Raw reads were error-corrected and collapsed into unique sequences by a nearest-neighbor algorithm in which closely related sequences were merged to remove PCR and sequencing errors. CDR3 sequences were aligned to IMGT reference sequences to assign V, D and J gene segments. For a sequence to be retained, a match of at least six nucleotides to both a V gene segment and a J gene segment was required. A rearrangement was called productive if the CDR3 had no stop codons and remained in frame with V and J, and every other rearrangement was called non-productive. CDR3 was defined by IMGT convention, running from the second conserved V-encoded cysteine to the conserved J-encoded phenylalanine. In an earlier analysis of approximately 500 of the donors, sequences lacking an unambiguous match to a single V gene segment were excluded. In an earlier analysis of some 590 of the donors, V segments were called functional above 56.7% productive rearrangements and were called segregating when the between-donor standard deviation exceeded 5%. A statistical classification framework was built to diagnose cytomegalovirus status from the catalog of TCR beta chain sequences. In a later analysis, TCR nucleotide sequences were compared against IMGT/GENE-DB human TR gene sequences so that V and J genes could be assigned. Using the TCRdist pipeline, a later analysis assigned CDR3 sequences along with most-parsimonious VDJ recombination scenarios. A later analysis defined each TCR beta chain by its CDR3 amino acid sequence plus V-gene family, and excluded reads lacking a unique V-gene family. In a later analysis, around 600 highly shared, low-generation-probability nucleotide sequences were removed to address suspected cross-contamination and a sequencing artifact. In a later analysis, a clonal expansion index was calculated for each public chain from normalized within-repertoire ranks of inferred template counts. Generation probabilities in a later analysis came from a VDJ recombination model fitted to out-of-frame rearrangements, and those results were checked against IGoR. In a later analysis, hypergeometric tests were used to score TCR-TCR, TCR-HLA and TCR-CMV co-occurrence, with a repertoire-size bias correction applied to TCR pairs. To estimate false discovery rates, a later analysis permuted the HLA or CMV assignments 20 times. In a later analysis, co-occurring TCRs were grouped using DBSCAN, with TCRdist sequence similarity added in when clustering inside HLA-allele-positive subsets. Co-occurrence clustering excluded repertoires with fewer than 30,000 or more than 120,000 public chains, plus five with anomalous nucleotide sharing. This immuneACCESS table, as held by TCRdb, lists in-frame sequences with V and J called but not all clones. Of the missing ones, under half trace to an unresolved V gene in checked studies; the others have no known cause. D and trimming were read from the DNA, whereas the V and J calls and clone size are those reported in that table. The sample contains more than 150,000 clones, around 77% of them found a single time. Of the sample, 1.5% to 2% is held by the ten largest clones.

Its CDR3 holds 22 amino acids, cysteine through phenylalanine. The entry retains the CDR3 DNA only, 66 bases that are in frame from base 1. This receptor was identified in a woman in her thirties in good health and CMV-seronegative. In this chain, TRBV21-1 is recombined with TRBJ2-3; TRBD2, the D gene given by the table, was not confirmed from the DNA. TRBV21-1 corresponds to a pseudogene. Sequenced material: PBMCs. The DNA is TGTGCCAGCAGCTCGAGGGCCTATAGCGGGGTAAGGAATCTCGGGTCCACAGATACGCAGTATTTT. Its coded protein is CASSSRAYSGVRNLGSTDTQYF.